These 29 T cell receptor beta chains originate from one sample sequenced in a study of monozygotic twins with inflammatory bowel disease. TCRdb reprocessed the 5' RACE reads, keeping one entry per CDR3 protein, no DNA. The data show over 110,000 distinct CDR3 sequences, and the top ten clones hold 2% to 3%. Sequences were obtained from blood. The receptors were gathered from a human donor with ulcerative colitis or Crohn's disease, or a healthy co-twin of an affected twin (not recorded which).

This rearrangement joins TRBV20-1 to TRBJ2-7. The CDR3 sequence is 13 residues long. In germline, CDR1 is DFQATT, CDR2 SNEGSKA (reference sequence). CDR3 residues: CSASGGTSYEQYF.

The rearrangement uses TRBV20-1 and TRBJ1-5; without DNA, the TCRdb call of TRBD1 cannot be checked. The germline V gene has CDR1 DFQATT and CDR2 SNEGSKA (reference sequence). This CDR3 spans 17 amino acids. This CDR3 reads CSARDRPGTGGDQPQHF.

The rearrangement uses TRBV12-3 or TRBV12-4 and TRBJ1-2; as DNA is missing, the TRBD1 call by TCRdb cannot be tested. This CDR3 is built from 19 residues. CDR3 amino acids: CASSSGRTSTLTGSYGYTF.

The gene calls are TRBV7-9 and TRBJ1-3; lacking DNA, the TRBD1 call made by TCRdb goes unchecked. The CDR3 consists of 13 residues. CDR1 and CDR2 from the germline V gene are SEHNR and FQNEAQ (reference sequence). The CDR3 reads CASSLGQQYTIYF.

The V and J genes are TRBV20-1 and TRBJ2-5; TCRdb gives TRBD1 as the D gene, but with no DNA this cannot be confirmed. The germline gives CDR1 DFQATT, CDR2 SNEGSKA (reference sequence). The CDR3 consists of 13 residues. CDR3: CSARGRAAETQYF.

The chain has TRBV5-1 and TRBJ2-1; the TRBD2 assignment by TCRdb is unverifiable without DNA. Germline CDR1 SGHRS, CDR2 YFSETQ. This CDR3 contains 20 residues. The CDR3 sequence is CASSLARGTSENLSYNEQFF.

The genes are TRBV7-2 and TRBJ2-1; TCRdb lists TRBD2, though no DNA is available to test this call. Germline-derived CDR1 and CDR2 are SGHTA and FQGNSA. This CDR3 is 16 amino acids long. The CDR3 loop is CASSLAPLLSYNEQFF.

This clonotype ranks as medium-sized in terms of frequency. The chain links TRBV20-1 to TRBJ2-5; TCRdb returns TRBD2, unconfirmable since there is no DNA. This CDR3 is 14 amino acids long. Per the germline V gene, CDR1 is DFQATT and CDR2 is SNEGSKA (reference sequence). CDR3 loop: CSARATSPAETQYF.

This chain's CDR3 is CASSLGAGLDTEQFF. The chain recombines TRBV12-3 or TRBV12-4 with TRBJ2-1; TCRdb indicates TRBD1, and absent DNA this call remains unverified. CDR3 length: 15 residues.

The chain carries TRBV20-1 and TRBJ2-5. Germline loops: CDR1 DFQATT, CDR2 SNEGSKA (reference sequence). The CDR3 has 11 residues. CDR3 amino acids: CSARDDMDGYF.

The chain has TRBV15 and TRBJ2-4; TCRdb lists TRBD2, though no DNA is available to test this call. Germline assignment: CDR1 LNHNV and CDR2 YYDKDF (reference sequence). This CDR3 contains 15 residues. CDR3 amino acids: CATSTYGGLANIQYF. Combining the CDR3 with reference TRBV15 and TRBJ2-4 gives the whole variable domain DAMVIQNPRYQVTQFGKPVTLSCSQTLNHNVMYWYQQKSSQAPKLLFHYYDKDFNNEADTPDNFQSRRPNTSFCFLDIRSPGLGDTAMYLCATSTYGGLANIQYFGAGTRLSVL.

The genes are TRBV7-6 and TRBJ2-3; TCRdb reports TRBD2, a call that lacks DNA to check it against. From germline, CDR1 is SGHVS and CDR2 FNYEAQ. The CDR3 has 19 residues. CDR3 residues: CASSPGLAGAFSITDTQYF.

The chain recombines TRBV20-1 with TRBJ1-6. The CDR3 length is 16 residues. Germline loops: CDR1 DFQATT, CDR2 SNEGSKA (reference sequence). The CDR3 loop is CSARDSEGSYNSPLHF.

The V call is TRBV7-3, the J call TRBJ2-1; TCRdb's assignment of TRBD2 cannot be checked, as there is no DNA. CDR1 and CDR2 (germline): SGHTA, FQGTGA. CDR3 length equals 15 residues. The CDR3 loop is CASSQKTSGFNEQFF.

The CDR3 loop reads CATSRVFTGELFF. The rearrangement joins TRBV15 to TRBJ2-2. Per the germline V gene, CDR1 is LNHNV and CDR2 is YYDKDF (reference sequence). There are 13 residues in the CDR3.

The chain links TRBV12-3 or TRBV12-4 to TRBJ2-3; TCRdb's D gene call, TRBD2, goes unchecked for lack of DNA. CDR3 length: 17 residues. The CDR3 protein is CASSRGLAGLGTDTQYF.

The chain has TRBV5-1 and TRBJ1-5; TCRdb proposes TRBD1, but this gene call is untestable without DNA. This CDR3 is 15 amino acids long. Germline V CDR1 and CDR2: SGHRS, YFSETQ. The CDR3 here is CASSWGQGSNQPQHF.

The V and J genes are TRBV12-3 or TRBV12-4 and TRBJ2-5; there is no DNA to check the TCRdb D call of TRBD1. The CDR3 loop spans 14 amino acids. The CDR3: CASRRQGLGETQYF.

The rearrangement uses TRBV30 and TRBJ2-7. From germline, CDR1 is GTSNPN and CDR2 SVGIG (reference sequence). The CDR3 consists of 12 residues. CDR3 loop: CACGSMNYEQYF.

This chain connects TRBV11-2 to TRBJ1-2. The germline CDR1 and CDR2 sequences are SGHAT and FQNNGV. CDR3 size: 13 residues. The CDR3 region is CASSPLSAYGYTF. Variable domain in full (rest from reference TRBV11-2 and TRBJ1-2): EAGVAQSPRYKIIEKRQSVAFWCNPISGHATLYWYQQILGQGPKLLIQFQNNGVVDDSQLPKDRFSAERLKGVDSTLKIQPAKLEDSAVYLCASSPLSAYGYTFGSGTRLTVV.

The chain is built from TRBV7-2 and TRBJ2-1; TCRdb's assignment of TRBD1 cannot be checked, as there is no DNA. Looked up from germline, CDR1 is SGHTA and CDR2 is FQGNSA. This CDR3 is 14 amino acids long. CDR3 loop: CASSLNRGTAEQFF.

This sequence joins TRBV6-2 or TRBV6-3 and TRBJ1-1; TCRdb gives TRBD1 as the D gene, but with no DNA this cannot be confirmed. The CDR3 covers 16 residues. Germline loops: CDR1 MNHEY, CDR2 SVGEGT. This CDR3 reads CASSYSRAPGDTEAFF.

This chain links TRBV7-6 with TRBJ2-5; with no DNA, the TCRdb D assignment of TRBD2 cannot be verified. This CDR3 comprises 15 residues. Looked up from germline, CDR1 is SGHVS and CDR2 is FNYEAQ. This CDR3 reads CASSLVSADQETQYF.

This chain links TRBV9 with TRBJ2-5; TCRdb calls TRBD1, which cannot be checked without DNA. CDR3 size: 14 residues. Germline V gene data show CDR1 as SGDLS and CDR2 as YYNGEE. The CDR3 spells CASSPGLLGETQYF.

The CDR3 protein is CASSLGVRDEQFF. This chain links TRBV7-7 with TRBJ2-1; without DNA, the TCRdb call of TRBD1 cannot be checked. The CDR3 extends over 13 amino acids. Germline-derived CDR1 and CDR2 are SSHAT and FNYEAQ (reference sequence).

The CDR3 spells CATARDGIGYSYNEQFF. The chain recombines TRBV6-1 with TRBJ2-1; TCRdb selects TRBD1, and the lack of DNA leaves this call unchecked. There are 17 residues in the CDR3. CDR1 MNHNS and CDR2 SASEGT come from the germline V gene.

The chain employs TRBV4-3 and TRBJ1-2; TCRdb's D call, TRBD1, is unchecked because there is no DNA. Looked up from germline, CDR1 is LGHNA and CDR2 is YSLEER. The CDR3 has 15 residues. The CDR3: CASSQDRAGVEGYTF.

CDR3 sequence: CASSLALGGISYEQYF. The chain is built from TRBV5-1 and TRBJ2-7; TCRdb reports TRBD1, a call that lacks DNA to check it against. This CDR3 is 16 amino acids long. Germline V gives CDR1 SGHRS, CDR2 YFSETQ.

The rearrangement links TRBV7-2 to TRBJ1-1; with no DNA, the TCRdb D assignment of TRBD1 cannot be verified. Germline values: CDR1 SGHTA, CDR2 FQGNSA. This CDR3 is 15 amino acids long. CDR3 sequence: CASSSQGAGNTEAFF.